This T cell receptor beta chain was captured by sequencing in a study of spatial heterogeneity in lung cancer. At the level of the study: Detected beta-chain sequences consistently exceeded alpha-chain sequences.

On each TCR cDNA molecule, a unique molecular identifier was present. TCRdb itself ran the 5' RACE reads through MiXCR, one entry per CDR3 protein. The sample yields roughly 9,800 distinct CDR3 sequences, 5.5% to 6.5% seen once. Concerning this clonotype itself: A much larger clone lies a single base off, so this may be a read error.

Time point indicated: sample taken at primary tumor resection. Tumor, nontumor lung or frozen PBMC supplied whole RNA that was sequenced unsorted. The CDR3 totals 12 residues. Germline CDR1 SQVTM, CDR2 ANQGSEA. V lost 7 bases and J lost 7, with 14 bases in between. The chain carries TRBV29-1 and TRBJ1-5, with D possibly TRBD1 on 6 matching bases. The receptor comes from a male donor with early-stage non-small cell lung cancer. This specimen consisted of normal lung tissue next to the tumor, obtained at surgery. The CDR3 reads CSGGGAEQPQHF. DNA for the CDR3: TGCAGCGGTGGGGGGGCTGAACAGCCCCAGCATTTT.